These 4 T cell receptor beta chains were all obtained from the same sample, sequenced in a study of Graves' ophthalmopathy and Graves' hyperthyroidism (dated by TCRdb to between 2018 and 2020). Sequencing was carried out with an Illumina HiSeq 2000. TCR beta CDR3 regions were amplified from RNA transcripts for repertoire sequencing. The first round was an RT-PCR using HTBI primers with the Qiagen OneStep RT-PCR kit, and this first round was followed by a second-round multiplex PCR, then size selection and purification. TCRdb handled the public reads itself, with Q25 trimming in fastp and clone calling in MiXCR, and kept productive beta chains. When rows share a CDR3 protein, they turn into one entry using the most common DNA and genes. Present in this sample are around 660,000 distinct CDR3 sequences, about two fifths of which were seen just once. More than 3% of the sample goes to the ten largest clones.

Sequencing used peripheral blood. The receptors derive from an adult man with Graves' ophthalmopathy.

This clonotype was seen at least ten times. V is TRBV6-5 and J is TRBJ2-7; TRBD2 might be the D (6 bases). The CDR3 loop spans 15 amino acids. Germline CDR1 is MNHEY and CDR2 is SVGAGI. Trimming shortened V by 5 bases and J by 1 base, and 15 bases separated the two germline ends. CDR3 protein: CASSQGGFGSYEQYF. The CDR3 DNA is TGTGCCAGCAGTCAAGGAGGGTTTGGGTCCTACGAGCAGTACTTC.

The chain links TRBV4-3 to TRBJ2-7; a possible D gene is TRBD2 (5 bases). The CDR3 extends over 16 amino acids. Germline assignment: CDR1 LGHNA and CDR2 YSLEER. Trimming took 3 bases from V and 7 from J, leaving 22 bases between them. CDR3 sequence reads: CASSHPITYIAREQYF. CDR3 bases: TGCGCCAGCAGCCACCCCATAACATACATAGCGAGGGAGCAGTACTTC.

In regard to this clonotype: This may arise from a read error, as a much more abundant clone is one base away. The rearrangement joins TRBV19 to TRBJ2-7; possibly TRBD2 for D (5 bases). With 3 bases removed from V and 6 bases from J, the gap between germline ends came to 12 bases. Germline values: CDR1 LNHDA, CDR2 SQIVND (reference sequence). This CDR3 region has 13 residues. The CDR3 DNA reads as TGTGCCAGTAGTATCTTCGCCACTAGCGAGCAGTACTTC. Translation gives CASSIFATSEQYF.

This clonotype has ten or more counts. This CDR3 is CATRGSSNTIYF. In nucleotides, the CDR3 is TGTGCCACCCGGGGCAGCTCAAACACCATATATTTT. The rearrangement links TRBV24-1 to TRBJ1-3; a possible D gene is TRBD1 (5 bases). V lost 9 bases to trimming and J lost 6 bases, with 11 bases between them. Germline V gene lookup returns CDR1 KGHDR and CDR2 SFDVKD. The CDR3 length is 12 residues.